This T cell receptor beta chain is from a study of T cells in Graves' hyperthyroidism and ophthalmopathy. Overall study context: Blood from the periphery was taken at initial diagnosis, before any treatment. The study, taken as a whole, reports: Blood shared most expanded thyroid clonotypes above 0.001. Model-based prediction identified ophthalmopathy a median around seven months prior to its onset.

Uncontrolled infection, other autoimmune disease, pregnancy or lactation excluded patients. The CDR3 covers 17 residues. Trimming removed 0 bases from V and 6 bases from J, with 18 bases in between. From germline, CDR1 is MGHRA and CDR2 YSYEKL. Amplified TCR beta CDR3 regions came from RNA transcripts. When the TCR CDR3 underwent first-round RT-PCR, the HTBI primer set was used. Each CDR3 protein gets one entry after TCRdb re-called the multiplex PCR reads with MiXCR. The profile shows 250,000 to 400,000 distinct CDR3 sequences, roughly 13% of them singletons. With regard to this clonotype: Its antigen is currently unknown.

The receptor was isolated from a woman in her forties with Graves' ophthalmopathy. Input material: blood. The gene calls are TRBV4-1 and TRBJ2-1, with D possibly matching TRBD2 (6 bases). The CDR3: CASSQDLASRRGNEQFF. DNA of the CDR3: TGCGCCAGCAGCCAAGATCTTGCTAGCAGGAGGGGCAATGAGCAGTTCTTC.